This TCR beta chain emerged from a study of shared clonotypes between healthy human individuals. Assay: immunoSEQ multiplex PCR; the TCRdb copy retains only in-frame clones and omits some. The sample has over a million clones, approximately 96% seen once. V lost 8 bases, J lost 2 bases, and 13 bases lay in between. Germline values: CDR1 MDHEN, CDR2 SYDVKM. The CDR3 loop spans 14 amino acids. The chain is built from TRBV28 and TRBJ1-5; no reliable D call. The source material was naive CD4+ T cells sorted from blood. This sample's subset: CD45RA+ positively selected. The receptor's source is a man aged 25-45 years in good health. The DNA for the CDR3 is TGTGCCAGCGCAATAACCGTAGGCAATCAGCCCCAGCATTTT. This encodes CASAITVGNQPQHF.